What follows are 8 T cell receptor beta chains derived from one specimen sequenced in a study of blood T cell repertoires in COVID-19. Using immunoSEQ multiplex PCR, the repertoire was profiled, and TCRdb retains in-frame clones only, with some absent. The sample carries about 160,000 clones, 86% recorded once. The sequenced sample consisted of peripheral blood. These receptors all stem from a woman in her sixties or seventies with acute or convalescent COVID-19.

The rearrangement joins TRBV28 to TRBJ1-2, with 8 nucleotides matching TRBD1. The CDR3 loop spans 13 amino acids. Per germline, CDR1 MDHEN and CDR2 SYDVKM. Unmatched junction bases numbered 3, after V lost 5 bases and J lost 4 bases. Here the CDR3 reads CASSPGGPYGYTF. CDR3 sequence (DNA): TGTGCCAGCAGTCCAGGGGGCCCCTATGGCTACACCTTC.

The V and J genes are TRBV5-8 and TRBJ1-2; 9 bases agree with TRBD1. The J segment lost 8 bases and the V segment lost 7 bases, leaving 12 bases of the junction unmatched. Looked up from germline, CDR1 is SGHTS and CDR2 is YDEGEE. This CDR3 is built from 14 residues. The CDR3 loop reads CASWITGGAKGYTF. The CDR3 bases are TGTGCCAGCTGGATTACAGGGGGCGCGAAGGGCTACACCTTC.

This chain connects TRBV10-3 to TRBJ1-1, with TRBD1 as a possible D gene (6 bases). CDR3 length equals 13 residues. Trimming took 4 bases from V and 2 from J, leaving 8 bases between them. CDR1 is ENHRY and CDR2 is SYGVKD in the germline V gene. The CDR3 region is CAISADRNTEAFF. The CDR3 bases are TGTGCCATCAGTGCGGACAGAAACACTGAAGCTTTCTTT.

The chain recombines TRBV3-1 (or the pseudogene TRBV3-2) with TRBJ1-1; D might be TRBD1 (6 bases). The CDR3 length is 15 residues. Trimming stripped 3 bases from V and 1 base from J, with 12 bases between. Germline CDR1 LGHDT, CDR2 YNNKEL (reference sequence). The CDR3 reads CASSHGQTSNTEAFF. The CDR3 nucleotides read TGTGCCAGCAGCCACGGACAGACCTCGAACACTGAAGCTTTCTTT.

This clone is a singleton in its sample. The genes are TRBV2 and TRBJ1-4, with D perhaps TRBD1 (6 bases). The CDR3 totals 14 residues. Trimming shortened V by 2 bases and J by 8 bases, and 12 bases separated the two germline ends. In germline, CDR1 is SNHLY, CDR2 FYNNEI. For the CDR3, the DNA is TGTGCCAGCAGTGAAAGGGGGACACACGAAAAACTGTTTTTT. It yields the protein CASSERGTHEKLFF.

The chain combines TRBV28 with TRBJ2-7, with 11 bases fitting TRBD1. J gave up 3 bases and V 4 bases, and 5 bases lay outside the gene matches. Per germline, CDR1 MDHEN and CDR2 SYDVKM. The CDR3 is 15 amino acids. The CDR3 is CASSSPGQGGYEQYF. The DNA of the CDR3 is TGTGCCAGCAGTTCCCCGGGACAGGGGGGCTACGAGCAGTACTTC.

The rearrangement joins TRBV5-4 to TRBJ2-7, with 9 bases lining up with TRBD2. With 0 bases clipped from V and 6 bases from J, the junction kept 7 bases outside the gene matches. Per germline, CDR1 SGHNT and CDR2 YYREEE (reference sequence). This CDR3 has 15 residues. The CDR3 DNA reads TGTGCCAGCAGCTTGGCAACGCTAGCGGGAACCGAGCAGTACTTC. This codes for CASSLATLAGTEQYF.

The chain has TRBV7-8 and TRBJ2-3; D perhaps matches TRBD1 (8 bases). Germline CDR1 SGHVS, CDR2 FQNEAQ. V shed 6 bases and J shed 4 bases, with 14 bases lying between them. The CDR3 loop spans 14 amino acids. CDR3 sequence (DNA): TGTGCCAGCAGGCCACAGGGGGGGTCAGATACGCAGTATTTT. Its protein product is CASRPQGGSDTQYF.